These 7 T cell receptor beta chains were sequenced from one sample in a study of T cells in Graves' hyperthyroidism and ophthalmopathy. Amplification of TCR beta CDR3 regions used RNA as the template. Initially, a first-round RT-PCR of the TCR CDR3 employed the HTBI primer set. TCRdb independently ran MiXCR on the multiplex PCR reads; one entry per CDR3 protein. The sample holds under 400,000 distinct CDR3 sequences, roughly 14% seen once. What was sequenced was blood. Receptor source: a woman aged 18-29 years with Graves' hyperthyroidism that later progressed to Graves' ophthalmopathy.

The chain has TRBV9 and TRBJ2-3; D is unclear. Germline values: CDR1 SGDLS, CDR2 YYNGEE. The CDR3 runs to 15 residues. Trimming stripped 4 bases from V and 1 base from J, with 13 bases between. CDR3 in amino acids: CASSPRVVGTDTQYF. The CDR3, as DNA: TGTGCCAGCAGCCCCCGGGTAGTCGGCACAGATACGCAGTATTTT.

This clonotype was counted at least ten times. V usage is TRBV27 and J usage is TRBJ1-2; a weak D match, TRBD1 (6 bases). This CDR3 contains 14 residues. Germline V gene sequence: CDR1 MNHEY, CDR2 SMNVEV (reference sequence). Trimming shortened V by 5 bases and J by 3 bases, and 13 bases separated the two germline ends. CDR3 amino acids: CASSPSGHDYGYTF. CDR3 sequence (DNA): TGTGCCAGCAGTCCGTCGGGACACGACTATGGCTACACCTTC.

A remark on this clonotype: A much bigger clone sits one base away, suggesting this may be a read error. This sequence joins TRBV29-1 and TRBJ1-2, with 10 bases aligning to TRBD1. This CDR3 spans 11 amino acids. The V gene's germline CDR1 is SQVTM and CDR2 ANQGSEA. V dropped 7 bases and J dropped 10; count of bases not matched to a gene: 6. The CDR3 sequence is CSGQGARDYTF. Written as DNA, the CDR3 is TGCAGCGGACAGGGGGCAAGGGACTACACCTTC. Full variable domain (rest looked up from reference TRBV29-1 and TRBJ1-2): SAVISQKPSRDICQRGTSLTIQCQVDSQVTMMFWYRQQPGQSLTLIATANQGSEATYESGFVIDKFPISRPNLTFSTLTVSNMSPEDSSIYLCSGQGARDYTFGSGTRLTVV.

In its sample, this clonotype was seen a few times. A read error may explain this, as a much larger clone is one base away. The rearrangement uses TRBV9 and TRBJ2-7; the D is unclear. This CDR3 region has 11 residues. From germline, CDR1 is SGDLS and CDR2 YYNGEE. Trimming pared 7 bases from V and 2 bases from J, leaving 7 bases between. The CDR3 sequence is CASGDPYEQYF. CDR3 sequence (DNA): TGTGCCAGCGGTGACCCCTACGAGCAGTACTTC.

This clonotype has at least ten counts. The CDR3 DNA reads TGTGCCAGCAGCCAAGATTACAGAGGAAACACCATATATTTT. Translated, it gives CASSQDYRGNTIYF. This chain links TRBV3-1 with TRBJ1-3; D not resolved. Trimming took off 0 bases at V and 4 bases at J, with 7 bases between the two ends. This CDR3 region has 14 residues. Germline loops: CDR1 LGHDT, CDR2 YNNKEL (reference sequence).

The CDR3 reads CASSYGADRASEQYF. CDR3 DNA: TGTGCCAGCAGTTACGGAGCGGACAGGGCGTCAGAGCAGTACTTC. The V call is TRBV13, the J call TRBJ2-7; 8 positions match TRBD1. Per the germline V gene, CDR1 is PRHDT and CDR2 is FYEKMQ (reference sequence). There are 15 residues in the CDR3. V gave up 6 bases and J gave up 7 bases; unmatched junction bases: 14.

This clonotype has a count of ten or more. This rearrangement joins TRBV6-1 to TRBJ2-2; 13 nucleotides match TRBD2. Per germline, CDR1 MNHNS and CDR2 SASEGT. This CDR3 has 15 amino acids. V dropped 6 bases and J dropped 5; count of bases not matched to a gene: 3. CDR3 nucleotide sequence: TGTGCCAGCAGACGGACTAGCGGGAGTACCGGGGAGCTGTTTTTT. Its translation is CASRRTSGSTGELFF.